A selection of T cell receptor beta chains follows, all from one sample in a study of T-cell memory formation after mild COVID-19. MiXCR, run by TCRdb on the 5' RACE reads, gives a single entry per CDR3 protein. Of 540,000 or so distinct CDR3 sequences in the sample, roughly 21% were seen once. The sample taken for sequencing was PBMCs or a T cell subset sorted from them (not recorded which). The receptors were sampled from an adult woman who had mild COVID-19 (a few samples of this study predate the infection). Cell type and time point are not known. CDR3s include the opening cysteine and the closing phenylalanine or tryptophan.

>TRBV12-3/TRBV12-4
CASSFDPRGELFF
>TRBV4-2
CASSQFRQDNTEAFF
>TRBV3-1
CASSQDRRGLAQHF
>TRBV14
CASSQDITHRLGSPLHF
>TRBV10-3
CAISDPPGQTTDTQYF
>TRBV12-3/TRBV12-4
CASRPTYRVRNTEAFF
>TRBV11-3
CASRSPSGGGGNEQFF
>TRBV29-1
CSVEDPRRNTEAFF
>TRBV4-1
CASSQVLVSDTQYF
>TRBV4-2
CASSQDPTSGGRSDTQYF
>TRBV19
CATDRSLPGDTQYF
>TRBV20-1
CSARDLQGGFYGYTF
>TRBV19
CASSITSGSLYEQYF
>TRBV5-1
CASSFGTSDYGYTF
>TRBV3-1
CATTGLTGTEAFF
>TRBV7-9
CASSLAAHRGENSPLHF
>TRBV5-1
CASSFQGGDEQYF
>TRBV5-1
CASSLGTGTGSTDTQYF
>TRBV2
CASRGQGVHEQYF
>TRBV10-3
CAISETGQGSYEQYF
>TRBV25-1
CASTDWDRGYEQYF
>TRBV7-2
CASSLIWGGETQYF
>TRBV13
CASSLGLARDNEQYF